This TCR beta chain was observed in a study of cytomegalovirus exposure and HLA in healthy donors. Broader study findings: Common viral pathogens seemed, in a later analysis, to connect with several of the most significant clusters. Later on, a genetic analysis was performed. It linked a missense variant in DCLRE1C with V- and J-gene trimming of TCR beta. A likely sequencing artifact accounted for one observed cluster of highly shared sequence variants.

Researchers ran the PCR with 60 Vbeta and 13 Jbeta primers. Sequenced by immunoSEQ multiplex PCR; TCRdb stores in-frame clones only, minus some. Of over 150,000 clones listed, approximately 80% are singletons. CDR3 length equals 17 residues. Germline-derived CDR1 and CDR2 are SGHAT and FQNNGV. The V segment lost 5 bases and the J segment 9 bases; nucleotides outside the gene matches: 14. With respect to this clone: Its antigen remains unidentified.

V is TRBV11-2 and J is TRBJ2-2, with 11 nucleotides matching TRBD1. The source is a woman aged 25 to 39 in good health and CMV-seropositive. Sequenced input: PBMCs. The CDR3 loop is CASSVTSGDRGFRELFF. CDR3 nucleotide sequence: TGTGCCAGCAGCGTTACGTCCGGGGACAGGGGGTTTAGGGAGCTGTTTTTT.